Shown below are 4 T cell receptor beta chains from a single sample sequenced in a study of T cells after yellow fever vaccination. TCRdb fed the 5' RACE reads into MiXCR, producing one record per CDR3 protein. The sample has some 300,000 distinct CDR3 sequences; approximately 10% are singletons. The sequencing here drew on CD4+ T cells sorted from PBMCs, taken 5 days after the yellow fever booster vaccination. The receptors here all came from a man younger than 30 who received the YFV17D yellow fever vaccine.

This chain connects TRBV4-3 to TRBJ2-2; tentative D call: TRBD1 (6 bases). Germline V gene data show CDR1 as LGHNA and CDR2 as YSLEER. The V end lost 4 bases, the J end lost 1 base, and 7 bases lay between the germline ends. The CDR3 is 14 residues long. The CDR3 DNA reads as TGCGCCAGCAGCCGGGGACAGAACACCGGGGAGCTGTTTTTT. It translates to CASSRGQNTGELFF.

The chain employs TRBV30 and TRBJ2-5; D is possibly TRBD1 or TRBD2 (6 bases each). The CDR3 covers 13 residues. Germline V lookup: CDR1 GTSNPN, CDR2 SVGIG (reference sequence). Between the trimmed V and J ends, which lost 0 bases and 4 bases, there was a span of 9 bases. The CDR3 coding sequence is TGTGCCTGGAGTGTCAAGGGGGGAGAGACCCAGTACTTC. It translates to CAWSVKGGETQYF.

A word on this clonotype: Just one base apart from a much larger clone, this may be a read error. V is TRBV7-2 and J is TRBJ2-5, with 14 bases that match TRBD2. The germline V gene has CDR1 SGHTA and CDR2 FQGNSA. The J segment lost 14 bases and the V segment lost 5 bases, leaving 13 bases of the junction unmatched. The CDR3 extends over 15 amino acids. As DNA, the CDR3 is TGTGCCAGCAGCAGAGGGGGGACTAGCGGGGGTCCCGGATACTTC. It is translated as CASSRGGTSGGPGYF.

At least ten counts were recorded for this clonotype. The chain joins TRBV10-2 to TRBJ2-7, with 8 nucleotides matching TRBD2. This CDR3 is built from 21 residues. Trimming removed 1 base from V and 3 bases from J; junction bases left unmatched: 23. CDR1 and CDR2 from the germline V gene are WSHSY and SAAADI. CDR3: CASSEYPGERGSQPNNYEQYF. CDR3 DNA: TGCGCCAGCAGTGAGTACCCCGGGGAGCGGGGGTCCCAGCCAAACAACTACGAGCAGTACTTC.